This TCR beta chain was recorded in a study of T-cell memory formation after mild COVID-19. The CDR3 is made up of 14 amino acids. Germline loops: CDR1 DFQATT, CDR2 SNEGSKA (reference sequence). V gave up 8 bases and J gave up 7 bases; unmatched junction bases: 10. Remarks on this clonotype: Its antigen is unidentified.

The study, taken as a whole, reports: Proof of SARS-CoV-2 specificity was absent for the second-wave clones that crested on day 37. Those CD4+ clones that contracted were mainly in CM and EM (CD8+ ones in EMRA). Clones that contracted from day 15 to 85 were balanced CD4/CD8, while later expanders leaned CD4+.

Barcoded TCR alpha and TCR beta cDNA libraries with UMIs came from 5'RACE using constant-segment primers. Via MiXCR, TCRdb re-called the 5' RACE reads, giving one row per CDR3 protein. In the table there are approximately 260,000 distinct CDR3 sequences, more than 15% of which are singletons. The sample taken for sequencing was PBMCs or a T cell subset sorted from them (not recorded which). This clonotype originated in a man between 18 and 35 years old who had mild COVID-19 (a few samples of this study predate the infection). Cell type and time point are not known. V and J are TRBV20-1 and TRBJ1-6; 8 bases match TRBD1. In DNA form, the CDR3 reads TGCAGTACCTCCGGGACAGGCTCCAATTCACCCCTCCACTTT. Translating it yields CSTSGTGSNSPLHF.